These T cell receptor beta chains were read from a single sample in a study of T cells in Graves' hyperthyroidism and ophthalmopathy. TCRdb used MiXCR to reprocess the multiplex PCR reads, holding one entry per CDR3 protein. The sample carries roughly 360,000 distinct CDR3 sequences, about 13% recorded once. Input material: blood. The receptors shown here come from a man aged 25 to 40 with Graves' hyperthyroidism that later progressed to Graves' ophthalmopathy. Both conserved end residues are part of each CDR3. D genes are given only for firm matches. A clone size is listed for some rows: how often the clone was seen (once, few, many), or a class if it is expanded.

size	V	D	J	DNA	CDR3
few	TRBV6-5	TRBD1	TRBJ1-2	TGTGCCAGCAGTTATCTGCCCGGGACAGTCCTCACCTTC	CASSYLPGTVLTF
-	TRBV24-1	TRBD1	TRBJ2-7	TGTGCCACCAGTGACCCGGGACAGAGCTCCTACGAGCAGTACTTC	CATSDPGQSSYEQYF
many	TRBV30	-	TRBJ2-1	TGTGCCTGGAGTATAAGCAATGAGCAGTTCTTC	CAWSISNEQFF
-	TRBV4-1	-	TRBJ2-7	TGCGCCAGCAGCCAAGTTGTGGGGTATACCTACGAGCAGTACTTC	CASSQVVGYTYEQYF
few	TRBV6-1	TRBD1	TRBJ2-3	TGTGCCAGCAAGCTACAGGGGACCAGCACAGATACGCAGTATTTT	CASKLQGTSTDTQYF
few	TRBV5-1	-	TRBJ1-6	TGCGCCAGCAGCTTGGGTGGGACGGTTAATTCACCCCTCCACTTT	CASSLGGTVNSPLHF
many	TRBV10-3	TRBD1	TRBJ1-2	TGTGCCATCAGTGGAAGAAGAGCAGGGGGCGATAACTATGGCTACACCTTC	CAISGRRAGGDNYGYTF
few	TRBV6-1	-	TRBJ2-5	TGTGCCAGCAGCCCCGGGTCTAGGGAGACCCAGTACTTC	CASSPGSRETQYF
-	TRBV7-6	-	TRBJ2-7	TGTGCCAGCAGCTTAGCCCAGCGGGTTGACTACGAGCAGTACTTC	CASSLAQRVDYEQYF
-	TRBV28	-	TRBJ1-2	TGTGCCAGCAGTTCACAGGGTCGACCTCGTGGGGGGGGCTACACCTTC	CASSSQGRPRGGGYTF
few	TRBV19	-	TRBJ1-5	TGTGCCAGTACCTCATGGGATAGGGGCAATCAGCCCCGGCATTTT	CASTSWDRGNQPRHF
few	TRBV29-1	-	TRBJ1-2	TGCAGCGTTGAAGACGGAGTCAGCTATGGCTACACCTTC	CSVEDGVSYGYTF
many	TRBV7-9	-	TRBJ2-7	TGTGCCAGCAGCTTAGTCTACGAGCAGTACTTC	CASSLVYEQYF
-	TRBV14	-	TRBJ1-2	TGTGCCAGCAGCGCGAACCACCATGGAAGTAACTATGGCTACACCTTC	CASSANHHGSNYGYTF
-	TRBV12-5	-	TRBJ1-4	TGTGCTAGTGGTTTCTTAGGGATTGGTGAAAAACTGTTTTTT	CASGFLGIGEKLFF
few	TRBV20-1	-	TRBJ2-3	TGCAGTGCTCCCGGACGGGGCACAGATACGCAGTATTTT	CSAPGRGTDTQYF
many	TRBV11-3	TRBD1	TRBJ2-1	TGTGCCAGCAGCTTTGGGACAGGGCCATACAATGAGCAGTTCTTC	CASSFGTGPYNEQFF
-	TRBV4-1	TRBD1	TRBJ1-6	TGCGCCAGCAGCCCGGTCGGGACAGTAAGATCACCCCTCCACTTT	CASSPVGTVRSPLHF
many	TRBV6-5	TRBD2	TRBJ2-2	TGTGCCAGCAGTTACTGGTCCGGACTAGCGTTTAAATCCGGGGAGCTGTTTTTT	CASSYWSGLAFKSGELFF
-	TRBV27	-	TRBJ2-1	TGTGCCAGCAGTTTCCAGGACCAAGCCAATGAGCAGTTCTTC	CASSFQDQANEQFF
-	TRBV7-9	-	TRBJ1-1	TGTGCCAGCAGCTCGGCACAGGGTGGGAACACTGAAGCTTTCTTT	CASSSAQGGNTEAFF
many	TRBV9	-	TRBJ1-2	TGTGCCAGCAGCGCGAATGACGGCTACACCTTC	CASSANDGYTF
-	TRBV10-3	-	TRBJ1-4	TGTGCCATCAGTGAGTCCATGATGGGGGCGCAGGGTGAAAAACTGTTTTTT	CAISESMMGAQGEKLFF
many	TRBV29-1	TRBD2	TRBJ2-3	TGCAGCGTTGAAGATCGCTCTCTAGCGGGGGGGCTCACAGATACGCAGTATTTT	CSVEDRSLAGGLTDTQYF
few	TRBV11-2	-	TRBJ1-1	TGTGCCAGCAGCTTAGATCGATTGGGGTTGAACACTGAAGCTTTCTTT	CASSLDRLGLNTEAFF
many	TRBV6-5	-	TRBJ1-5	TGTGCCAGCAGCCACGTCCGGGCTCCTAATCAGCCCCAGCATTTT	CASSHVRAPNQPQHF
-	TRBV5-1	-	TRBJ2-7	TGCGCCAGCAGCTTGGGGGCCCAAAGGAGCTCCTACGAGCAGTACTTC	CASSLGAQRSSYEQYF
-	TRBV7-7	TRBD2	TRBJ2-2	TGTGCTAGCAGCCCGGGACTAGCGGGGGCCAGAACCGGGGAGCTGTTTTTT	CASSPGLAGARTGELFF
many	TRBV20-1	TRBD1	TRBJ2-7	TGCAGTGCTCGCAGGGACAGGGGCCACGAGCAGTACTTC	CSARRDRGHEQYF
-	TRBV5-1	-	TRBJ2-7	TGCGCCAGCAGCTTGGAACTCACATACGAGCAGTACTTC	CASSLELTYEQYF
few	TRBV4-1	TRBD2	TRBJ2-7	TGCGCCAGCAGCCACCGAACGGGGGGAACCTACGAGCAGTACTTC	CASSHRTGGTYEQYF
many	TRBV12-3/TRBV12-4	TRBD1	TRBJ2-2	TGTGCCAGCAACACAGGGGCTACCAACACCGGGGAGCTGTTTTTT	CASNTGATNTGELFF
-	TRBV10-2	-	TRBJ1-6	TGCGCCAGCAGTGACGGGGATAGCTATAATTCACCCCTCCACTTT	CASSDGDSYNSPLHF
-	TRBV7-9	TRBD2	TRBJ2-1	TGTGCCAGCGATAGCGGGGGGGCCAGTGAGCAGTTCTTC	CASDSGGASEQFF
many	TRBV20-1	TRBD1	TRBJ2-7	TGCAGTGCTTCAATCGGGACAGGGGCCTACGAGCAGTACTTC	CSASIGTGAYEQYF
many	TRBV6-1	-	TRBJ1-2	TGTGCCACCGAAGGGCAGAACTATGGCTACACCTTC	CATEGQNYGYTF
many	TRBV20-1	TRBD1	TRBJ2-5	TGCAGTGCTAATGGACAGGGGGCTAGCGGGACAAGAAAGGAGACCCAGTACTTC	CSANGQGASGTRKETQYF
many	TRBV11-1	-	TRBJ2-2	TGTGCCAGCAGCTGGACGAGCAACACCGGGGAGCTGTTTTTT	CASSWTSNTGELFF
few	TRBV9	-	TRBJ1-1	TGTGCCAGCAGCGTAGGCATCATGAACACTGAAGCTTTCTTT	CASSVGIMNTEAFF
-	TRBV4-1	TRBD1	TRBJ1-4	TGCGCCAGCAGCCCCGAGACAGGGACAAACGAAAAACTGTTTTTT	CASSPETGTNEKLFF
many	TRBV11-2	TRBD2	TRBJ2-5	TGTGCCAGCAGCTTAGTTCTAGCGGGGGGGCAAGAGACCCAGTACTTC	CASSLVLAGGQETQYF
-	TRBV3-1	TRBD1	TRBJ1-5	TGTGCCAGCAGCCAGACCCGGACAGGGACTTTTAATCAGCCCCAGCATTTT	CASSQTRTGTFNQPQHF
many	TRBV12-3/TRBV12-4	-	TRBJ2-1	TGTGCCAGCAGCTATAGCGTTTCCTACAATGAGCAGTTCTTC	CASSYSVSYNEQFF
many	TRBV18	-	TRBJ1-1	TGTGCCAGCTCACTTAGTCAGGGCCGTGAAGCTTTCTTT	CASSLSQGREAFF
-	TRBV7-2	TRBD2	TRBJ2-7	TGTGCCAGCAGCCCCAACCGGGGGGCCTACGAGCAGTACTTC	CASSPNRGAYEQYF
many	TRBV7-7	TRBD1	TRBJ1-4	TGTGCTAGCAGCTCGGGACAGGGGATGATTGTAAGGACTAATGAAAAACTGTTTTTT	CASSSGQGMIVRTNEKLFF
few	TRBV3-1	-	TRBJ1-3	TGTGCCAGCAGCCAACCGGGACGGGTAGGAAACACCATATATTTT	CASSQPGRVGNTIYF
many	TRBV12-3/TRBV12-4	-	TRBJ1-1	TGTGCCAGCAGACGAATGAACACTGAAGCTTTCTTT	CASRRMNTEAFF
many	TRBV5-1	TRBD1	TRBJ1-1	TGCGCCAGCAAACCCGGGACAGCGAACACTGAAGCTTTCTTT	CASKPGTANTEAFF
few	TRBV9	-	TRBJ1-3	TGTGCCAGCAGCGTAGCTGCAGACTCTTCTCTCTCTGGAAACACCATATATTTT	CASSVAADSSLSGNTIYF
-	TRBV20-1	-	TRBJ2-2	TGCAGTGTTAAACCAAAGCGGAAGAACACCGGGGAGCTGTTTTTT	CSVKPKRKNTGELFF
many	TRBV2	TRBD2	TRBJ2-2	TGTGCCAGCAGGATTGGACTAGCGAGCACCGGGGAGCTGTTTTTT	CASRIGLASTGELFF
-	TRBV28	TRBD2	TRBJ2-5	TGTGCCAGCAGTCGGGGGGTTGAGGCCCAGTACTTC	CASSRGVEAQYF
many	TRBV28	-	TRBJ1-1	TGTGCCAGCAGTTTCCCTGCGACAGGCAACACTGAAGCTTTCTTT	CASSFPATGNTEAFF
few	TRBV9	TRBD1	TRBJ2-5	TGTGCCAGCAGCGTAGCGATAAACGGGGACAGCAAGGAAGAGACCCAGTACTTC	CASSVAINGDSKEETQYF